This is a list of T cell receptor beta chains from one sample in a study of cytomegalovirus exposure and HLA in healthy donors. Assay: immunoSEQ multiplex PCR; the TCRdb copy retains only in-frame clones and omits some. This sample yields fewer than 120,000 clones, of which 76% are seen a single time; about an eighth belongs to the top ten. The specimen was PBMCs. The receptors stem from a man aged 30 to 39 in good health and CMV-seropositive. Both conserved end residues are trimmed from each CDR3. A D gene is named only where the DNA matches it firmly. Size tells how often a clone was seen (once, few, many) or the class of an expanded clone, and some rows leave it out.

NA | TRBJ2-7 | NA | TRBV5-1 | ASSSGDYEQY
TRBD1 | TRBJ2-7 | once | TRBV14 | ASSQATGWYSYEQY
NA | TRBJ2-7 | NA | TRBV6-5 | ASSYSHGIRMEQY
TRBD2 | TRBJ2-1 | NA | TRBV10-3 | AISESASGGRWYEQF
TRBD1 | TRBJ1-2 | NA | TRBV5-1 | ASSPGQGPYGYT
TRBD1 | TRBJ1-2 | once | TRBV28 | ASSLDRGQYT
TRBD1 | TRBJ2-7 | few | TRBV10-3 | AISEGDRRTYEQY
NA | TRBJ1-1 | few | TRBV5-6 | ASSDSKMNTEAF
NA | TRBJ1-3 | NA | TRBV7-2 | ASILFGGDAVSGNTIY
NA | TRBJ2-5 | NA | TRBV7-6 | ASSPRETGALQETQY
TRBD1 | TRBJ2-7 | NA | TRBV7-8 | ASSARDSFYEQY
NA | TRBJ2-3 | once | TRBV6-5 | ASSYSFGSSTDTQY
NA | TRBJ2-1 | NA | TRBV4-3 | ASSLGTSYNEQF
NA | TRBJ2-5 | NA | TRBV30 | AWGRGRGGRETQY
TRBD1 | TRBJ1-6 | NA | TRBV27 | ASTTRWTGGTYNSPLH
NA | TRBJ2-7 | NA | TRBV7-9 | ASSSRGTQTYEQY
NA | TRBJ2-7 | NA | TRBV6-6 | ASCANSYEQY
TRBD1 | TRBJ2-3 | NA | TRBV11-3 | ASSFGQGEDTQY
TRBD1 | TRBJ1-2 | few | TRBV9 | ASSAGTGRDGYT
NA | TRBJ2-7 | NA | TRBV7-2 | ASSLATPYEQY
TRBD1 | TRBJ2-2 | NA | TRBV7-9 | ASSTIQGAPTGELF
TRBD2 | TRBJ2-3 | few | TRBV30 | AWEAGGDDTQY
NA | TRBJ2-7 | NA | TRBV5-4 | ASSLPRGYEQY
TRBD2 | TRBJ2-1 | once | TRBV30 | AFKRGTGSYNEQF
NA | TRBJ2-2 | NA | TRBV4-1 | ASSQTDAGRTGELF
TRBD2 | TRBJ2-7 | NA | TRBV30 | AWSHNRLAGSYEQY
NA | TRBJ2-5 | NA | TRBV5-6 | ASSLGTGETQY
NA | TRBJ2-3 | NA | TRBV27 | ASSISGKTDTQY
TRBD1 | TRBJ1-3 | NA | TRBV10-3 | AISEGTGGNTIY
NA | TRBJ2-1 | NA | TRBV9 | ASSALERYNEQF
TRBD1 | TRBJ2-5 | NA | TRBV28 | ASSFPTGLGETQY
NA | TRBJ2-1 | NA | TRBV7-8 | ASTSRTGTRNEQF
NA | TRBJ1-4 | NA | TRBV7-8 | ASSPLRITNEKLF
TRBD1 | TRBJ2-7 | few | TRBV5-1 | ASSPMTNRGLNEQY
NA | TRBJ1-5 | NA | TRBV18 | ASSPSRLSNQPQH
TRBD2 | TRBJ2-7 | once | TRBV11-2 | ASSLGGGIYEQY
TRBD1 | TRBJ1-6 | NA | TRBV6-6 | ASSAGQGGNSPLH
TRBD2 | TRBJ2-2 | few | TRBV7-6 | ASSSSAGGPSGELF
TRBD1 | TRBJ1-4 | NA | TRBV2 | ASVGGLGATNEKLF
NA | TRBJ1-1 | NA | TRBV11-2 | ASSSDPQFEAF
TRBD2 | TRBJ2-3 | once | TRBV7-9 | ASSLPTSGGSRDTQY
NA | TRBJ1-1 | NA | TRBV11-2 | ASSPGPGTRNTEAF
NA | TRBJ1-2 | NA | TRBV6-1 | ASSEGPTAGDGYT
NA | TRBJ2-1 | NA | TRBV28 | ASSRPEAVYEQF
TRBD1 | TRBJ2-4 | NA | TRBV9 | ASSVGGGNIQY
TRBD1 | TRBJ1-6 | NA | TRBV5-1 | ASSLATGAGNSPLH
NA | TRBJ1-5 | NA | TRBV27 | ASSLSGRDYGNQPQH
TRBD1 | TRBJ2-1 | NA | TRBV6-1 | ASSATRGQGGNEQF
TRBD1 | TRBJ2-7 | NA | TRBV4-2 | ASSQEDRDYEQY
TRBD1 | TRBJ1-5 | NA | TRBV19 | ASSMETGGNQPQH
NA | TRBJ1-2 | NA | TRBV7-3 | ASSPGGSGGAVNYGYT
NA | TRBJ1-3 | NA | TRBV18 | ASSPFTGISGNTIY
TRBD1 | TRBJ1-2 | few | TRBV7-9 | ASTEGAHGYT
NA | TRBJ2-7 | NA | TRBV19 | ASSPDRNSYEQY
TRBD1 | TRBJ1-6 | NA | TRBV27 | ASSLSAGGLLALH
NA | TRBJ1-3 | few | TRBV7-8 | ASSFGWGDTIY
NA | TRBJ1-5 | NA | TRBV23-1 | ASSQPGQSPQH
NA | TRBJ2-7 | NA | TRBV5-1 | ASSPTGTRTLYEQY
NA | TRBJ1-5 | NA | TRBV27 | ASSLSGWLSNQPQH